Listed below are T cell receptor beta chains from one sample, sequenced in a study of cytomegalovirus exposure and HLA in healthy donors. The assay was immunoSEQ multiplex PCR, and TCRdb's table has in-frame clones only and misses some. The table for this sample gives 34,000 or so clones. The material sequenced was PBMCs. The receptors here all came from a woman in her thirties or forties in good health and CMV-seropositive. Each CDR3 is given with its conserved first and last residue. D genes are given only for firm matches. Only part of the rows carry a size: once, few, many, or a class if the clone is expanded.

CASSASGTGSLEQYF | TGTGCCAGCAGCGCGTCCGGGACAGGCTCGCTCGAGCAGTACTTC | NA | TRBJ2-7 | TRBD1 | TRBV6-1
CASSQEGQWDRPLEQYF | TGTGCCAGCAGCCAAGAAGGACAGTGGGATAGGCCTTTAGAGCAGTACTTC | NA | TRBJ2-7 | NA | TRBV4-2
CASSQGTTRAGGELFF | TGCGCCAGCAGCCAGGGTACTACTAGGGCGGGCGGGGAGCTGTTTTTT | NA | TRBJ2-2 | NA | TRBV4-3
CASSLGLAANEQFF | TGTGCCAGCTCCCTCGGACTAGCGGCCAATGAGCAGTTCTTC | NA | TRBJ2-1 | TRBD2 | TRBV28
CASSRIDRAPSEQYF | TGCGCCAGCAGCCGGATAGACAGGGCACCTTCGGAGCAGTACTTC | NA | TRBJ2-5 | TRBD1 | TRBV4-1
CASSWRAAGEQYF | TGTGCCAGCAGCTGGCGGGCGGCGGGCGAGCAGTACTTC | NA | TRBJ2-7 | NA | TRBV7-2
CASSLLGGQGTQYF | TGTGCCAGCAGCCTACTGGGGGGGCAGGGGACCCAGTACTTC | NA | TRBJ2-5 | NA | TRBV7-9
CASSSPVPFEAFF | TGTGCCAGCAGTTCCCCAGTTCCCTTTGAAGCTTTCTTT | NA | TRBJ1-1 | NA | TRBV28
CASRKITGGGNQPQHF | TGTGCCAGTAGAAAAATTACAGGGGGCGGCAATCAGCCCCAGCATTTT | NA | TRBJ1-5 | TRBD1 | TRBV19
CASLLYVSMNTEAFF | TGTGCCAGCCTCCTGTATGTGAGTATGAACACTGAAGCTTTCTTT | NA | TRBJ1-1 | NA | TRBV18
CASSRDSFYEQYF | TGCGCCAGCAGCAGAGACAGCTTCTACGAGCAGTACTTC | NA | TRBJ2-7 | NA | TRBV5-1
CASRVSGTGTYNEQFF | TGTGCCAGCAGAGTTTCCGGGACAGGGACCTACAATGAGCAGTTCTTC | medium-sized | TRBJ2-1 | TRBD1 | TRBV7-9
CASRSLNTRGTQYF | TGTGCCAGCAGATCACTGAACACCCGAGGGACCCAGTACTTC | NA | TRBJ2-5 | NA | TRBV6-6
CASSRFGGASTDTQYF | TGTGCCAGCAGCCGATTTGGCGGAGCTAGCACAGATACGCAGTATTTT | NA | TRBJ2-3 | NA | TRBV5-8
CASSLSGIGTDTQYF | TGTGCCAGCAGCCTAAGCGGGATTGGCACAGATACGCAGTATTTT | NA | TRBJ2-3 | TRBD2 | TRBV6-5
CASSLSGPGTGGLETQYF | TGTGCCAGCAGCTTATCCGGCCCGGGGACAGGGGGCTTGGAGACCCAGTACTTC | NA | TRBJ2-5 | TRBD1 | TRBV7-9
CASSQSETQYF | TGTGCCAGCAGCCAGTCAGAGACCCAGTACTTC | NA | TRBJ2-5 | NA | TRBV6-1
CASSLSPGRGTQYF | TGTGCCAGCAGCTTAAGCCCCGGAAGGGGGACCCAGTACTTC | NA | TRBJ2-5 | NA | TRBV7-3
CASSFGRAGNYGYTF | TGTGCCAGCAGCTTTGGGAGGGCAGGAAACTATGGCTACACCTTC | NA | TRBJ1-2 | NA | TRBV7-9
CASSANPSYEQFF | TGCGCCAGCAGCGCTAATCCTAGCTATGAGCAGTTCTTC | NA | TRBJ2-1 | NA | TRBV4-3
CASSQVDRGGYEQYF | TGCGCCAGCAGCCAAGTGGACAGGGGTGGCTACGAGCAGTACTTC | NA | TRBJ2-7 | TRBD1 | TRBV4-1
CASSITTGLANEKLFF | TGTGCCAGTAGTATAACGACAGGGTTGGCTAATGAAAAACTGTTTTTT | NA | TRBJ1-4 | TRBD1 | TRBV19
CASSEDQAGNSPLHF | TGCGCCAGCAGTGAGGACCAAGCGGGGAATTCACCCCTCCACTTT | NA | TRBJ1-6 | NA | TRBV10-1
CASSPTVRSEQYF | TGTGCCAGCAGTCCGACTGTGAGGTCCGAGCAGTACTTC | NA | TRBJ2-7 | NA | TRBV28
CASAHTKETQYF | TGTGCCAGCGCACACACCAAAGAGACCCAGTACTTC | NA | TRBJ2-5 | NA | TRBV27
CASSVTGGRFEKLFF | TGTGCCAGCAGTGTCACAGGGGGCAGATTTGAAAAACTGTTTTTT | NA | TRBJ1-4 | TRBD1 | TRBV6-1
CASSLGTGGYYEQYF | TGTGCCAGCAGCTTGGGGACAGGGGGTTACTACGAGCAGTACTTC | NA | TRBJ2-7 | TRBD1 | TRBV5-6
CASSDTGEQFF | TGTGCCAGCAGCGATACGGGTGAGCAGTTCTTC | NA | TRBJ2-1 | NA | TRBV11-1
CASSSLAGVYEQYF | TGTGCCAGCAGCTCGCTAGCGGGAGTTTACGAGCAGTACTTC | NA | TRBJ2-7 | TRBD2 | TRBV11-2
CASSQVARGAYNYGYTF | TGCGCCAGCAGCCAAGTTGCTAGGGGTGCATATAACTATGGCTACACCTTC | NA | TRBJ1-2 | NA | TRBV4-1
CAISTALAGAYNEQFF | TGTGCCATCAGCACCGCACTAGCGGGAGCCTACAATGAGCAGTTCTTC | NA | TRBJ2-1 | TRBD2 | TRBV10-3
CASSLDRVAFF | TGTGCCAGCAGTTTAGACAGGGTCGCTTTCTTT | NA | TRBJ1-1 | TRBD1 | TRBV28
CASSLLSGSTDTQYF | TGTGCCAGCAGTTTACTCAGCGGCAGCACAGATACGCAGTATTTT | NA | TRBJ2-3 | NA | TRBV27
CASSQQGTGPGELFF | TGTGCCAGCAGCCAGCAGGGGACGGGGCCCGGGGAGCTGTTTTTT | NA | TRBJ2-2 | NA | TRBV7-2
CASSLGGPDQPQHF | TGTGCCAGCAGTCTAGGGGGACCCGATCAGCCCCAGCATTTT | NA | TRBJ1-5 | NA | TRBV6-5
CASSYPRNYGYTF | TGTGCCAGCAGCTACCCTCGGAACTATGGCTACACCTTC | NA | TRBJ1-2 | NA | TRBV5-6
CASRITGQTGNTIYF | TGTGCCAGCAGAATAACAGGGCAGACTGGAAACACCATATATTTT | NA | TRBJ1-3 | NA | TRBV6-5
CASSPVAGAYGYTF | TGTGCCAGCAGCCCCGTCGCAGGGGCATATGGCTACACCTTC | NA | TRBJ1-2 | NA | TRBV7-9
CATSSQGTGGYGYTF | TGTGCCACCAGCAGCCAGGGGACAGGGGGATATGGCTACACCTTC | NA | TRBJ1-2 | TRBD1 | TRBV15
CASSRRGGGTNEQFF | TGTGCCAGCAGTCGTCGGGGGGGAGGGACCAATGAGCAGTTCTTC | NA | TRBJ2-1 | TRBD2 | TRBV7-2
CASSPPLAGGYNEQFF | TGTGCCAGCTCACCACCACTAGCGGGAGGCTACAATGAGCAGTTCTTC | NA | TRBJ2-1 | TRBD2 | TRBV18
CASSLIIGTGELFF | TGTGCCAGCAGCTTAATTATCGGCACCGGGGAGCTGTTTTTT | NA | TRBJ2-2 | NA | TRBV7-2
CASSFSWSSYEQYF | TGTGCCAGCAGTTTCAGTTGGTCCTCCTACGAGCAGTACTTC | NA | TRBJ2-7 | NA | TRBV27
CAISEQGPGANVLTF | TGTGCCATCAGTGAACAGGGTCCCGGGGCCAACGTCCTGACTTTC | NA | TRBJ2-6 | NA | TRBV10-3
CASTGGSTEAFF | TGTGCCAGCACGGGGGGGAGTACTGAAGCTTTCTTT | NA | TRBJ1-1 | NA | TRBV2
CASSPGGTDNEQFF | TGTGCCAGCAGCCCGGGGGGTACCGACAATGAGCAGTTCTTC | NA | TRBJ2-1 | TRBD2 | TRBV9
CASSLQMVTRQPSNYGYTF | TGTGCCAGCAGCCTACAGATGGTTACAAGGCAACCATCTAACTATGGCTACACCTTC | NA | TRBJ1-2 | NA | TRBV13
CASSLRIPSGRGNEQFF | TGTGCCAGCAGTTTAAGGATCCCTAGCGGGAGGGGGAATGAGCAGTTCTTC | NA | TRBJ2-1 | TRBD2 | TRBV28
CASSLQGQGISGYTF | TGCGCCAGCAGCTTACAGGGTCAAGGGATATCTGGCTACACCTTC | NA | TRBJ1-2 | NA | TRBV5-1
CASSPYFDRGQETQYF | TGTGCCAGCTCACCATATTTTGACAGGGGTCAAGAGACCCAGTACTTC | NA | TRBJ2-5 | TRBD1 | TRBV18
CASSRQGQETQYF | TGTGCCAGCAGTCGACAGGGCCAAGAGACCCAGTACTTC | NA | TRBJ2-5 | TRBD1 | TRBV6-5
CATMNRGGTEAFF | TGTGCCACAATGAACAGGGGCGGCACTGAAGCTTTCTTT | NA | TRBJ1-1 | TRBD1 | TRBV19
CASSSPVRDTQYF | TGTGCCAGCAGTTCCCCGGTTCGGGATACGCAGTATTTT | NA | TRBJ2-3 | NA | TRBV6-5
CASSLSVAGGPYEQYF | TGTGCCAGCAGCTTATCGGTAGCGGGAGGGCCATACGAGCAGTACTTC | NA | TRBJ2-7 | TRBD2 | TRBV7-2
CSGIRTGGNEQFF | TGCAGCGGCATCCGGACAGGGGGCAATGAGCAGTTCTTC | NA | TRBJ2-1 | TRBD1 | TRBV29-1
CAWSVPMGSLYGYTF | TGTGCCTGGAGTGTACCTATGGGCAGTCTCTATGGCTACACCTTC | NA | TRBJ1-2 | NA | TRBV30
CATSRLTGGRSPLHF | TGTGCCACCAGCAGACTTACAGGGGGCCGATCACCCCTCCACTTT | NA | TRBJ1-6 | TRBD1 | TRBV15
CASSTRRGVSGNTIYF | TGTGCCAGCAGCACCCGGCGGGGAGTATCTGGAAACACCATATATTTT | NA | TRBJ1-3 | NA | TRBV7-9
CASSVAGGTSPLHF | TGTGCCAGCAGCGTAGCTGGGGGCACTTCACCCCTCCACTTT | NA | TRBJ1-6 | NA | TRBV9